What follows are 25 T cell receptor beta chains derived from one specimen sequenced in a study of low-dose radiotherapy and immunotherapy resistance in tumors. Alpha- and beta-chain coverage of first-strand cDNA came from TRAV- and TRBV-specific primers. A roughly 20-cycle PCR with a constant-region primer and V-primer adapter amplified TCRs. MiXCR, applied by TCRdb to the reads, yields one record per CDR3 protein. The repertoire consists of 80,000 or so distinct CDR3 sequences, with around 17% occurring once and the leading ten covering roughly 1.4%. Time point noted: after trial treatment. Treatment in this sample: LDRT plus nivolumab, ipilimumab, low-dose cyclophosphamide and aspirin (RACIN trial). The specimen was PBMCs, collected after low-dose radiotherapy plus immunotherapy. The receptors were gathered from a male donor with prostate cancer.

This clonotype occurred many times. This sequence joins TRBV9 and TRBJ1-2; possible D gene TRBD1, 5 bases. This CDR3 contains 15 residues. Germline V CDR1 and CDR2: SGDLS, YYNGEE. V was pared by 2 bases and J by 4 bases, with 15 bases between. Here the CDR3 reads CASSVDPTEGYGYTF. The CDR3 DNA is TGTGCCAGCAGCGTCGATCCGACAGAGGGCTATGGCTACACCTTC.

In this sample, this clonotype turned up many times. The J gene is TRBJ2-7, the V gene TRBV6-1; 7 bases are shared with TRBD1. V shed 6 bases, J shed 6 bases, and the junction held 11 bases outside the gene matches. CDR3 length: 14 amino acids. The germline V gene has CDR1 MNHNS and CDR2 SASEGT. The CDR3 reads CASRDQTGPAEQYF. The DNA for the CDR3 is TGTGCCAGCAGAGATCAGACAGGGCCTGCCGAGCAGTACTTC.

This clonotype was seen many times. This rearrangement joins TRBV5-5 to TRBJ1-4, with TRBD1 matching over 9 bases. The germline V gene has CDR1 SGHKS and CDR2 YYEKEE (reference sequence). The CDR3 totals 16 residues. Trimming took 1 base from V and 8 from J; bases not matched to a gene: 9. This CDR3 is CASSLTRTGGSEKLFF. Here the CDR3 DNA reads TGTGCCAGCAGCTTGACCAGAACAGGGGGCTCCGAAAAACTGTTTTTT.

This clonotype was found many times. V and J are TRBV9 and TRBJ2-3; no clear D gene. CDR1 is SGDLS, CDR2 YYNGEE, per germline. The CDR3 consists of 14 residues. Trimming took 0 bases from V and 6 from J, leaving 11 bases between them. The chain's CDR3 is CASSVESYGDTQYF. In DNA, the CDR3 is TGTGCCAGCAGCGTAGAAAGTTACGGGGATACGCAGTATTTT.

The sample holds many counts of this clonotype. The chain has TRBV4-1 and TRBJ2-7; 8 bases agree with TRBD2. Germline V gene data show CDR1 as MGHRA and CDR2 as YSYEKL. CDR3 length: 15 amino acids. The V and J ends lost 5 bases and 2 bases, in that order; junction bases with no gene match: 8. Written as DNA, the CDR3 is TGCGCCAGCAGCGTCGGACTAGCTCAGACCTACGAGCAGTACTTC. It is translated as CASSVGLAQTYEQYF.

This clonotype was seen repeatedly, ten times or more. The chain carries TRBV6-5 and TRBJ2-5; tentatively, D is TRBD1 (8 bases). The ends were cut back, 6 bases at V and 5 bases at J, with 19 bases in the middle. The CDR3 has 15 residues. Germline assignment: CDR1 MNHEY and CDR2 SVGAGI. The CDR3 reads CASRSGTGSWETQYF. The CDR3 DNA follows: TGTGCCAGCAGAAGCGGGACAGGTTCGTGGGAGACCCAGTACTTC.

This clonotype was detected ten times or more. The V and J genes are TRBV4-1 and TRBJ2-3; TRBD1 matches 7 bases. V dropped 1 base and J dropped 5; count of bases not matched to a gene: 9. Germline V gene data show CDR1 as MGHRA and CDR2 as YSYEKL. The CDR3 extends over 16 amino acids. The CDR3 coding sequence is TGCGCCAGCAGCCAAGGACAGGGTGTTCGTATAGATACGCAGTATTTT. Its protein is CASSQGQGVRIDTQYF.

This clonotype was counted ten times or more. The chain recombines TRBV7-8 with TRBJ2-1; D may be TRBD1 or TRBD2 (6 bases each). Germline V gene data show CDR1 as SGHVS and CDR2 as FQNEAQ. V was clipped by 5 bases and J by 3 bases, with 23 bases between them. The CDR3 totals 18 residues. CDR3 protein: CASSPRTYSGAVYNEQFF. CDR3 in DNA: TGTGCCAGCAGCCCACGCACCTATTCGGGGGCGGTCTACAATGAGCAGTTCTTC.

The chain joins TRBV29-1 to TRBJ1-1; 8 bases line up with TRBD1. The CDR3 extends over 16 amino acids. Trimming removed 4 bases from V and 11 bases from J; junction bases left unmatched: 21. CDR1 is SQVTM, CDR2 ANQGSEA, per germline. This chain's CDR3 is CSVALGGAGGNPFAFF. The DNA of the CDR3 is TGCAGCGTTGCCCTAGGAGGGGCAGGGGGCAATCCGTTCGCTTTCTTT.

This clonotype was seen at least ten times. The rearrangement links TRBV2 to TRBJ2-7; D is undetermined. Trimming left V 0 bases short and J 4 bases short, with 13 bases between. This CDR3 has 15 amino acids. CDR1 is SNHLY and CDR2 is FYNNEI in the germline V gene. This CDR3 is CASSEAKGLDYEQYF. CDR3 sequence (DNA): TGTGCCAGCAGTGAAGCGAAAGGGTTGGATTACGAGCAGTACTTC.

The chain joins TRBV6-6 to TRBJ1-5; 9 nucleotides agree with TRBD1. The J segment lost 0 bases and the V segment lost 6 bases, leaving 9 bases of the junction unmatched. The CDR3 sequence is 17 residues long. Germline V lookup: CDR1 MNHNY, CDR2 SVGAGI (reference sequence). In nucleotides, the CDR3 is TGTGCCAGCAGGACCGGGACAGGGAGTTATAGCAATCAGCCCCAGCATTTT. Encoded protein: CASRTGTGSYSNQPQHF.

This clonotype was recorded at least ten times. The chain has TRBV7-2 and TRBJ2-6; TRBD1 is a possible D gene (5 bases). V lost 2 bases and J 2 bases, leaving 7 bases between the germline ends. Germline assignment: CDR1 SGHTA and CDR2 FQGNSA. The CDR3 covers 15 residues. CDR3: CASSLQGPGANVLTF. As DNA, the CDR3 is TGTGCCAGCAGCTTACAGGGTCCTGGGGCCAACGTCCTGACTTTC.

The sample holds many counts of this clonotype. The rearrangement uses TRBV6-1 and TRBJ2-7; tentatively, D is TRBD1 or TRBD2 (5 bases each). There are 14 residues in the CDR3. Between the trimmed V and J ends, which lost 0 bases and 6 bases, there was a span of 12 bases. CDR1 is MNHNS, CDR2 SASEGT, per germline. Here the CDR3 DNA reads TGTGCCAGCAGTGAAGCGAGTCAGGGACGCGAGCAGTACTTC. Its protein product is CASSEASQGREQYF.

This clonotype showed up many times. The chain carries TRBV11-2 and TRBJ2-7; 8 bases line up with TRBD2. Germline V CDR1 and CDR2: SGHAT, FQNNGV. The length of the CDR3 is 14 residues. V was pared by 3 bases and J by 6 bases, with 7 bases of the junction left unmatched. CDR3 in amino acids: CASSLGTSNGEQYF. The CDR3, as DNA: TGTGCCAGCAGCTTGGGGACTAGTAATGGCGAGCAGTACTTC.

Concerning this clonotype itself: Only one base separates this from a far larger clonotype, so it likely reflects a read error. The J gene is TRBJ2-1, the V gene TRBV5-6; TRBD2 might be the D (5 bases). The CDR3 has 16 amino acids. Trimming removed 1 base at V and 10 bases at J, with 21 bases between. CDR1 SGHDT and CDR2 YYEEEE come from the germline V gene. The CDR3 DNA sequence: TGTGCCAGCAGCTTGTATAAGGCTGCGGGTACCTACGAGCAGTTCTTC. Its protein is CASSLYKAAGTYEQFF.

A note on this clonotype: It is likely a read error: a sequence one base away is far more abundant. The rearrangement links TRBV7-2 to TRBJ2-1; 9 positions agree with TRBD2. V lost 5 bases and J lost 10; bases outside the gene matches: 12. This CDR3 comprises 15 residues. Germline V lookup: CDR1 SGHTA, CDR2 FQGNSA. Here the CDR3 reads CASSSSGSIAYEQFF. The CDR3, as DNA: TGTGCCAGCAGCAGTAGCGGGAGTATCGCCTACGAGCAGTTCTTC.

This clonotype was observed many times. The CDR3 loop is CASSPPLNTDTQYF. The DNA of the CDR3 is TGTGCCAGCTCACCACCGTTAAACACAGATACGCAGTATTTT. This chain uses TRBV18 with TRBJ2-3; no firm D call. Trimming took off 0 bases at V and 2 bases at J, with 6 bases between the two ends. This CDR3 spans 14 amino acids. Germline V lookup: CDR1 KGHSH, CDR2 LQKENI.

The genes are TRBV5-1 and TRBJ2-2, with D maybe TRBD1 (6 bases). This CDR3 has 15 residues. Germline lookup yields CDR1 SGHRS and CDR2 YFSETQ. V lost 4 bases to trimming and J lost 7 bases, with 17 bases between them. This chain's CDR3 is CASSRDTLLYGELFF. CDR3 in DNA: TGCGCCAGCAGCAGGGACACCCTGCTGTACGGGGAGCTGTTTTTT.

This clonotype appeared many times. This rearrangement joins TRBV19 to TRBJ2-1; 8 bases match TRBD2. V was pared by 7 bases and J by 4 bases, with 9 bases of the junction left unmatched. CDR3 length: 15 amino acids. Germline CDR1 is LNHDA and CDR2 is SQIVND (reference sequence). Here the CDR3 reads CASTSFTSGYNEQFF. DNA for the CDR3: TGTGCCAGTACCTCTTTCACTAGCGGTTACAATGAGCAGTTCTTC.

The sample holds many counts of this clonotype. The rearrangement uses TRBV5-1 and TRBJ2-1; weak D call: TRBD1 (5 bases). The germline V and J ends were trimmed by 4 bases and 6 bases, with 14 bases remaining between them. The CDR3 covers 14 residues. CDR1 is SGHRS and CDR2 is YFSETQ in the germline V gene. CDR3 in DNA: TGCGCCAGCAGCACTGGGGCGAGTGGCAATGAGCAGTTCTTC. This encodes CASSTGASGNEQFF.

This clonotype was detected many times. The chain employs TRBV5-1 and TRBJ2-7; the D gene is possibly TRBD1 (6 bases). There are 14 residues in the CDR3. V was cut by 4 bases and J by 6 bases, with 17 bases left in between. CDR1 and CDR2 (germline): SGHRS, YFSETQ. CDR3 in DNA: TGCGCCAGCAGCCAGGACAGTTTCTCAGCCGAGCAGTACTTC. Its protein is CASSQDSFSAEQYF.

In this sample, this clonotype turned up many times. V usage is TRBV18 and J usage is TRBJ2-1; TRBD2 matches 8 bases. Germline CDR1 and CDR2: KGHSH and LQKENI. The CDR3 sequence is 17 residues long. After removal of 0 bases from V and 0 bases from J, the junction contained 4 bases not matched to a gene. CDR3 sequence: CASSPPSGGDSYNEQFF. In DNA form, the CDR3 reads TGTGCCAGCTCACCACCGTCGGGAGGGGACTCCTACAATGAGCAGTTCTTC. The variable domain in full, completed from reference TRBV18 and TRBJ2-1, reads NAGVMQNPRHLVRRRGQEARLRCSPMKGHSHVYWYRQLPEEGLKFMVYLQKENIIDESGMPKERFSAEFPKEGPSILRIQQVVRGDSAAYFCASSPPSGGDSYNEQFFGPGTRLTVL.

This clonotype occurred many times. The chain carries TRBV7-2 and TRBJ1-2, with a possible D match to TRBD1 (5 bases). The CDR3 contains 13 residues. Germline V gene data show CDR1 as SGHTA and CDR2 as FQGNSA. Trimming shortened V by 1 base and J by 7 bases, and 10 bases separated the two germline ends. CDR3 amino acids: CASSLVREGGYTF. CDR3 DNA sequence: TGTGCCAGCAGCTTAGTCAGGGAAGGTGGCTACACCTTC. The full variable domain, in which reference TRBV7-2 and TRBJ1-2 provide the parts outside the CDR3, is GAGVSQSPSNKVTEKGKDVELRCDPISGHTALYWYRQSLGQGLEFLIYFQGNSAPDKSGLPSDRFSAERTGGSVSTLTIQRTQQEDSAVYLCASSLVREGGYTFGSGTRLTVV.

This clonotype appeared many times. The chain uses TRBV27 and TRBJ2-1, with unresolved D. Germline values: CDR1 MNHEY, CDR2 SMNVEV (reference sequence). Trimming pared 2 bases from V and 7 bases from J, leaving 6 bases between. The CDR3 runs to 12 residues. CDR3 DNA: TGTGCCAGCAGTTTAAATCTTAATGAGCAGTTCTTC. It encodes CASSLNLNEQFF.

This clonotype was found many times. V and J are TRBV2 and TRBJ1-4; 8 bases map to TRBD1. Germline V lookup: CDR1 SNHLY, CDR2 FYNNEI. Germline trimming cut 7 bases from V and 3 bases from J; bases unmatched to any gene: 7. The CDR3 loop spans 15 amino acids. The CDR3 sequence is CASKKEQGANEKLFF. CDR3 bases: TGTGCCAGCAAGAAAGAACAGGGGGCTAATGAAAAACTGTTTTTT.